The 10 T cell receptor beta chains given below trace back to one sample, sequenced in a study of blood T cell repertoires in COVID-19. Profiling relied on immunoSEQ multiplex PCR, and the TCRdb table lists in-frame clones only, not all of them. The data contain under 150,000 clones, about nine tenths of them singletons. Specimen: peripheral blood. The receptors stem from a woman aged 50 to 65 with acute or convalescent COVID-19.

This chain uses TRBV6-2 or TRBV6-3 with TRBJ2-7, with D possibly TRBD1 on 6 matching bases. The CDR3 extends over 16 amino acids. Looked up from germline, CDR1 is MNHEY and CDR2 is SVGEGT. V lost 6 bases and J 2 bases, leaving 20 bases between the germline ends. CDR3 in amino acids: CASSSQWGRTAYEQYF. The CDR3 DNA reads as TGTGCCAGCAGCTCCCAGTGGGGGCGGACAGCCTACGAGCAGTACTTC.

The chain couples TRBV6-2 or TRBV6-3 to TRBJ1-4; 11 bases map to TRBD1. The germline V gene encodes CDR1 MNHEY and CDR2 SVGEGT. The CDR3 totals 16 residues. After removal of 7 bases from V and 7 bases from J, the junction contained 11 bases not matched to a gene. Here the CDR3 reads CASNPAPGTGGEKLFF. CDR3 in DNA: TGTGCCAGCAACCCTGCCCCCGGGACAGGGGGTGAAAAACTGTTTTTT.

This clone was seen only once. The chain employs TRBV3-1 (or the pseudogene TRBV3-2) and TRBJ1-5; D perhaps matches TRBD1 (6 bases). V was trimmed by 4 bases and J by 7 bases, leaving 17 bases between them. There are 15 residues in the CDR3. Germline V CDR1 and CDR2: LGHDT, YNNKEL (reference sequence). The DNA of the CDR3 is TGTGCCAGCAGCCCAGGACATGGGGGCGGACAGCCCCAGCATTTT. This gives the protein CASSPGHGGGQPQHF.

The CDR3 protein is CASSYSTGEMGNEQFF. DNA of the CDR3: TGTGCCAGCAGTTACTCGACAGGGGAAATGGGCAATGAGCAGTTCTTC. The chain has TRBV6-5 and TRBJ2-1; TRBD1 matches at 8 bases. Germline CDR1 MNHEY, CDR2 SVGAGI. CDR3 length: 16 residues. The V and J ends lost 0 bases and 6 bases, in that order; junction bases with no gene match: 7.

The chain couples TRBV7-9 to TRBJ1-1, with D hard to call. This CDR3 region has 14 residues. Per the germline V gene, CDR1 is SEHNR and CDR2 is FQNEAQ (reference sequence). The germline V and J ends were trimmed by 6 bases and 0 bases, with 11 bases remaining between them. Written as DNA, the CDR3 is TGTGCCAGCAGGGAGAGTTTGATGAACACTGAAGCTTTCTTT. Translating gives CASRESLMNTEAFF.

V and J are TRBV18 and TRBJ2-1, with D possibly matching TRBD1 (5 bases). The germline V and J ends were trimmed by 8 bases and 3 bases, with 11 bases remaining between them. Germline V gives CDR1 KGHSH, CDR2 LQKENI. The CDR3 is 13 amino acids. DNA of the CDR3: TGTGCCAGCGGGCAGGGTCTCTACAATGAGCAGTTCTTC. It translates to CASGQGLYNEQFF.

The V gene is TRBV7-6, the J gene TRBJ2-2; D is possibly TRBD2 (6 bases). There are 15 residues in the CDR3. Trimming pared 4 bases from V and 1 base from J, leaving 10 bases between. CDR1 is SGHVS, CDR2 FNYEAQ, per germline. Here the CDR3 reads CASSSQAGNTGELFF. The CDR3 bases are TGTGCCAGCAGCTCCCAAGCGGGGAACACCGGGGAGCTGTTTTTT. Drawing the rest from reference TRBV7-6 and TRBJ2-2, the complete variable domain is GAGVSQSPRYKVTKRGQDVALRCDPISGHVSLYWYRQALGQGPEFLTYFNYEAQQDKSGLPNDRFSAERPEGSISTLTIQRTEQRDSAMYRCASSSQAGNTGELFFGEGSRLTVL.

The genes are TRBV15 and TRBJ2-7; D remains unclear. The germline V gene encodes CDR1 LNHNV and CDR2 YYDKDF (reference sequence). The CDR3 covers 12 residues. V was shortened by 1 base and J by 5 bases, with 6 bases between the two germline ends. The CDR3 DNA reads as TGTGCCACCAGCAGAGGCAGTAACGAGCAGTACTTC. Translation: CATSRGSNEQYF.

This chain joins TRBV27 and TRBJ1-5; unclear D gene. The V and J ends lost 4 bases and 4 bases respectively, with 5 bases between them. The CDR3 is made up of 12 amino acids. Germline CDR1 reads MNHEY; CDR2 reads SMNVEV (reference sequence). CDR3 nucleotide sequence: TGTGCCAGCAGTTCCCTGAATCAGCCCCAGCATTTT. It codes for CASSSLNQPQHF.

The rearrangement joins TRBV13 to TRBJ1-3; D gene ambiguous. The CDR3 consists of 16 residues. CDR1 is PRHDT and CDR2 is FYEKMQ in the germline V gene (reference sequence). V was pared by 0 bases and J by 1 base, with 10 bases between. CDR3 loop: CASSLGGIVSGNTIYF. The CDR3, as DNA: TGTGCCAGCAGCTTAGGCGGGATCGTATCTGGAAACACCATATATTTT.